The 9 T cell receptor beta chains given below trace back to one sample, sequenced in a study of T cells in narcolepsy. Libraries were prepared by immunoSEQ multiplex PCR; TCRdb keeps only in-frame clonotypes and omits some of them. This sample yields some 24,000 clones, of which approximately 89% are seen a single time; 1% to 1.5% belongs to the top ten. The sequencing sample was made of CD45RA- memory CD4+ T cells from PBMCs. The receptors stem from a human donor with narcolepsy.

V is TRBV7-2 and J is TRBJ2-1; no reliable D call. The V and J ends lost 5 bases and 0 bases respectively, with 11 bases between them. Per the germline V gene, CDR1 is SGHTA and CDR2 is FQGNSA. The CDR3 runs 15 residues. The CDR3 here is CASSPDFGSYNEQFF. CDR3 nucleotide sequence: TGTGCCAGCAGCCCAGATTTTGGCTCCTACAATGAGCAGTTCTTC.

This clone was observed once. The V gene is TRBV7-3, the J gene TRBJ2-1; TRBD2 aligns across 11 bases. The CDR3 is made up of 16 amino acids. V lost 5 bases and J lost 7; bases outside the gene matches: 10. Germline CDR1 and CDR2: SGHTA and FQGTGA. CDR3: CASSQKVAGGPNEQFF. DNA of the CDR3: TGTGCCAGCAGCCAAAAGGTAGCGGGAGGGCCTAATGAGCAGTTCTTC.

This clone was recorded once. The chain employs TRBV28 and TRBJ1-2; TRBD1 matches at 12 bases. V lost 5 bases to trimming and J lost 8 bases; unmatched junction nucleotides: 12. In germline, CDR1 is MDHEN, CDR2 SYDVKM. The CDR3 is 16 amino acids. The chain's CDR3 is CASSPPRGDRGRGYTF. CDR3 in DNA: TGTGCCAGCAGTCCACCGAGGGGGGACAGGGGGCGCGGCTACACCTTC.

The chain links TRBV18 to TRBJ1-1, with a possible D match to TRBD1 (6 bases). V was pared by 5 bases and J by 1 base, with 11 bases between. Looked up from germline, CDR1 is KGHSH and CDR2 is LQKENI. The CDR3 is 14 residues long. In DNA, the CDR3 is TGTGCCAGCTCATCGACAGGCAAGAACACTGAAGCTTTCTTT. Its protein is CASSSTGKNTEAFF.

This clone came up a few times. This chain connects TRBV5-6 to TRBJ1-3; D is ambiguous. This CDR3 contains 14 residues. Trimming left V 5 bases short and J 0 bases short, with 9 bases between. Germline V gene data show CDR1 as SGHDT and CDR2 as YYEEEE. The CDR3 DNA reads TGTGCCAGCAGTCAGGATATCTCTGGAAACACCATATATTTT. Its translation is CASSQDISGNTIYF.

V gene TRBV5-1 combines with J gene TRBJ2-1, with TRBD1 identical over 11 bases. Germline CDR1 reads SGHRS; CDR2 reads YFSETQ. This CDR3 region has 16 residues. V lost 0 bases to trimming and J lost 6 bases; unmatched junction nucleotides: 5. CDR3 amino acids: CASSLGGQGEGNEQFF. In DNA form, the CDR3 reads TGCGCCAGCAGCTTGGGGGGACAGGGGGAAGGCAATGAGCAGTTCTTC.

This clone came up a few times. The chain combines TRBV10-3 with TRBJ2-2; 7 bases map to TRBD1. The CDR3 is 15 residues long. Losses at the gene ends were 2 bases for V and 8 bases for J; bases not matched to a gene: 8. Germline CDR1 ENHRY, CDR2 SYGVKD. CDR3 sequence (DNA): TGTGCCATCAGTGAGACTACCAACAGGGGTGGGGAGCTGTTTTTT. It codes for CAISETTNRGGELFF.

The chain has TRBV6-1 and TRBJ2-1, with a weak D call TRBD1 (6 bases). CDR1 is MNHNS, CDR2 SASEGT, per germline. The CDR3 totals 14 residues. Trimming left V 6 bases short and J 8 bases short, with 17 bases between. CDR3 residues: CASSETGSIDEQFF. The CDR3 DNA is TGTGCCAGCAGCGAAACAGGGAGCATCGATGAGCAGTTCTTC.

The rearrangement joins TRBV7-7 to TRBJ2-2; D may be TRBD1 (5 bases). CDR3 size: 13 residues. V lost 4 bases and J lost 6, with 9 bases in between. Germline V gives CDR1 SSHAT, CDR2 FNYEAQ (reference sequence). The CDR3 here is CASSSSGSGELFF. DNA for the CDR3: TGTGCCAGCAGCTCCTCAGGGTCCGGGGAGCTGTTTTTT.